This T cell receptor (beta chain) originates from a study of OX40 agonist ivuxolimab in advanced cancers. Study-wide points: In the expanded peripheral T cells, antigen specificity was never determined.

About this clone itself: Its antigen is unidentified.

The germline gives CDR1 SGHKS, CDR2 YYEKEE (reference sequence). This CDR3 region has 14 residues. V was cut by 3 bases and J by 0 bases, with 10 bases left in between. The assay was immunoSEQ multiplex PCR, and TCRdb's table has in-frame clones only and misses some. The sample holds tens of thousands of clones; around 94% are singletons and the top ten take over 8.5%. This receptor was identified in an adult with an advanced solid tumor such as melanoma, head and neck, liver or kidney cancer. The chain has TRBV5-5 and TRBJ2-7; possibly TRBD1 for D (5 bases). The specimen comprised CD4+ or CD8+ T cells sorted from blood, sampled in a trial of the OX40 agonist ivuxolimab. In DNA form, the CDR3 reads TGTGCCAGCAGCTCCTTGACAGACTCCTACGAGCAGTACTTC. It codes for CASSSLTDSYEQYF.